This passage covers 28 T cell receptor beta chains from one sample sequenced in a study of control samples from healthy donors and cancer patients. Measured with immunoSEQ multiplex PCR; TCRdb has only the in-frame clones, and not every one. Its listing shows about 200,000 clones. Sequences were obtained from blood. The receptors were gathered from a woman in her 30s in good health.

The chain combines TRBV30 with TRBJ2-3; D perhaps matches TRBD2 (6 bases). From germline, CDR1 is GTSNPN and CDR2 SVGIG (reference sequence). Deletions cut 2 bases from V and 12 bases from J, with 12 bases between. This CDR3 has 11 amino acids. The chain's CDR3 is CAWSRGGDQYF. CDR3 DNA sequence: TGTGCCTGGAGTAGGGGCGGGGATCAGTATTTT.

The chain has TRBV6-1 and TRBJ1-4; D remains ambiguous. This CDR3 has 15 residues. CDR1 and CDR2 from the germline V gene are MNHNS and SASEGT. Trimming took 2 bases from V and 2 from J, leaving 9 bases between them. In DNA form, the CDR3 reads TGTGCCAGCAGTGAATCACGGTTCACTAATGAAAAACTGTTTTTT. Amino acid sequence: CASSESRFTNEKLFF.

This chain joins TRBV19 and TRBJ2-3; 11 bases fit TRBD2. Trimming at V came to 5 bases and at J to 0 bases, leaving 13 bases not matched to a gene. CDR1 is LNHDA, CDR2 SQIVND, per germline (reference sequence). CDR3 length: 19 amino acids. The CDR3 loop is CASSWRGLAVDPSTDTQYF. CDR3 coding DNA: TGTGCCAGTAGTTGGAGGGGACTAGCGGTCGATCCTAGCACAGATACGCAGTATTTT.

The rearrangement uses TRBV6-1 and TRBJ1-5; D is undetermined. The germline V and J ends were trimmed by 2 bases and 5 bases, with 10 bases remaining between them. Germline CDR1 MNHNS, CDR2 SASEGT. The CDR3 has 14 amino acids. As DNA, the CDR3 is TGTGCCAGCAGTGAAAGGAGTAATTATCAGCCCCAGCATTTT. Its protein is CASSERSNYQPQHF.

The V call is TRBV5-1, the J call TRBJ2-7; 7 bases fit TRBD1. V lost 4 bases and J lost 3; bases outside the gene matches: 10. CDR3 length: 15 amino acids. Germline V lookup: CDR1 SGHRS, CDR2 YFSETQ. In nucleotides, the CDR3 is TGCGCCAGCAGCCTCCGGGGACAGCTCAACTACGAGCAGTACTTC. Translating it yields CASSLRGQLNYEQYF.

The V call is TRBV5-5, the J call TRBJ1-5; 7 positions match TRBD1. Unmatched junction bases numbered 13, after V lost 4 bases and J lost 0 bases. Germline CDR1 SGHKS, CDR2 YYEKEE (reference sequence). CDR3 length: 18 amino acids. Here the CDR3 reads CASSPTGQTLYSNQPQHF. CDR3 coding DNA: TGTGCCAGCAGCCCCACGGGACAGACCCTCTATAGCAATCAGCCCCAGCATTTT. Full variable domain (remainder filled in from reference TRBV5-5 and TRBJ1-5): DAGVTQSPTHLIKTRGQQVTLRCSPISGHKSVSWYQQVLGQGPQFIFQYYEKEERGRGNFPDRFSARQFPNYSSELNVNALLLGDSALYLCASSPTGQTLYSNQPQHFGDGTRLSIL.

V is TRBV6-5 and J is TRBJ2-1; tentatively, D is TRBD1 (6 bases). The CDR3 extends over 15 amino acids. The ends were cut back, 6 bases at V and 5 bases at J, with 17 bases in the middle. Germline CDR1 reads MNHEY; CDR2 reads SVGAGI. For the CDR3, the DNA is TGTGCCAGCAGAGGTGGGGCAGGGGTAAACAATGAGCAGTTCTTC. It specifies CASRGGAGVNNEQFF.

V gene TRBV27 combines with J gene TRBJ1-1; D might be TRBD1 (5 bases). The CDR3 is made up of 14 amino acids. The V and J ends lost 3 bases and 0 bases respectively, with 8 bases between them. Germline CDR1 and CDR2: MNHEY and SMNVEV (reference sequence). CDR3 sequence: CASSFAGVNTEAFF. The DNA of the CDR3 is TGTGCCAGCAGTTTCGCGGGGGTGAACACTGAAGCTTTCTTT.

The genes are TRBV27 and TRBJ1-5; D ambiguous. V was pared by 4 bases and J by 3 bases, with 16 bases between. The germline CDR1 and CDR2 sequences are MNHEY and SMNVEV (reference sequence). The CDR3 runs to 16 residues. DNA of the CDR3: TGTGCCAGCAGTTCCCGGGCCCTCCCCGTCAATCAGCCCCAGCATTTT. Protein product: CASSSRALPVNQPQHF.

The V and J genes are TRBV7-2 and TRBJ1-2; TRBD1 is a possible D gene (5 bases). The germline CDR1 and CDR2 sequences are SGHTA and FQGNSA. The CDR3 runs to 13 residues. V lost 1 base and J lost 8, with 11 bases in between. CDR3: CASSLGGAEGYTF. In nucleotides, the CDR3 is TGTGCCAGCAGCTTAGGGGGCGCGGAAGGCTACACCTTC.

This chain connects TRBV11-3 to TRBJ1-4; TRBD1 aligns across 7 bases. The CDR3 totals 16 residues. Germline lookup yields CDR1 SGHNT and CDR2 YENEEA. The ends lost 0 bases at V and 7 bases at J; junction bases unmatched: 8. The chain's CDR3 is CASSLEKRGLCEKLFF. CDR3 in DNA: TGTGCCAGCAGCTTAGAAAAAAGGGGGCTTTGTGAAAAACTGTTTTTT.

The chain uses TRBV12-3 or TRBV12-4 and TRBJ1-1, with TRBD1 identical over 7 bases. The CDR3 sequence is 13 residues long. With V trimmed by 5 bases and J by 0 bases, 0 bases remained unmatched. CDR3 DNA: TGTGCCAGCAGTGGGACAGTGAACACTGAAGCTTTCTTT. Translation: CASSGTVNTEAFF.

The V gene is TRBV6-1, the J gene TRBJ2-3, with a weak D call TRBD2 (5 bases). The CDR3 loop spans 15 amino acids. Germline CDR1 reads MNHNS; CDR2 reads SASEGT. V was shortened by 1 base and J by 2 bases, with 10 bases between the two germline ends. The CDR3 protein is CASSEGRGDTDTQYF. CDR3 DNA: TGTGCCAGCAGTGAAGGTCGGGGAGACACAGATACGCAGTATTTT.

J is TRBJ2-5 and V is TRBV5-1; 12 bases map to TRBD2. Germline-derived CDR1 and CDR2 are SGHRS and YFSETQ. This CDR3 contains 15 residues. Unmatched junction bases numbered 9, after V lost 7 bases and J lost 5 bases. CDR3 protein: CASVSGLAGWETQYF. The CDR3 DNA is TGCGCCAGCGTTTCTGGACTAGCGGGGTGGGAGACCCAGTACTTC. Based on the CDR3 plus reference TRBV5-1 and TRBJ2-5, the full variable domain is KAGVTQTPRYLIKTRGQQVTLSCSPISGHRSVSWYQQTPGQGLQFLFEYFSETQRNKGNFPGRFSGRQFSNSRSEMNVSTLELGDSALYLCASVSGLAGWETQYFGPGTRLLVL.

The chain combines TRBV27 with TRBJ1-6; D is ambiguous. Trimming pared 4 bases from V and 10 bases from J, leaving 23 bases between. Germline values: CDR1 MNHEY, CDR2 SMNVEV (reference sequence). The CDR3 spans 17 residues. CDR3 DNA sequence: TGTGCCAGCAGTTCCGCCCCCATGGGCCTTGGGTCCTCACCCCTCCACTTT. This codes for CASSSAPMGLGSSPLHF.

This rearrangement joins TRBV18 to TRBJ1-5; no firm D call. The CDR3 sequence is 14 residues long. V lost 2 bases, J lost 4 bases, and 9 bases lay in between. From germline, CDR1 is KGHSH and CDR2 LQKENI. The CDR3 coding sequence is TGTGCCAGCTCACCAGGGGAGCGAAATCAGCCCCAGCATTTT. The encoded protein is CASSPGERNQPQHF.

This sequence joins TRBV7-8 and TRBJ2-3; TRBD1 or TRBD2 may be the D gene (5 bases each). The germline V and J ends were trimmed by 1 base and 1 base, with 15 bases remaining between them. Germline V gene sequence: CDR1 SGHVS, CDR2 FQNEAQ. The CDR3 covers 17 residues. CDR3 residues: CASSLVYGVGGTDTQYF. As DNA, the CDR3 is TGTGCCAGCAGCTTAGTCTACGGGGTAGGGGGCACAGATACGCAGTATTTT.

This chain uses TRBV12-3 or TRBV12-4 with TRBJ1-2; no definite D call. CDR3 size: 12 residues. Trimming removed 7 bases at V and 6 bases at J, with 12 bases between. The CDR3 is CASTLVRDGYTF. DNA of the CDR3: TGTGCCAGCACTTTGGTGCGGGATGGCTACACCTTC.

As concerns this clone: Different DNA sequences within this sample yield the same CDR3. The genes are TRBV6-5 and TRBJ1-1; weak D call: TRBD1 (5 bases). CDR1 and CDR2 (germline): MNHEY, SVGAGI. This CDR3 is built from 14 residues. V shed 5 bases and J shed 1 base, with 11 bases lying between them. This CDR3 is CASSRDRGNTEAFF. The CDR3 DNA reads TGTGCCAGCAGTCGGGACCGAGGGAACACTGAAGCTTTCTTT.

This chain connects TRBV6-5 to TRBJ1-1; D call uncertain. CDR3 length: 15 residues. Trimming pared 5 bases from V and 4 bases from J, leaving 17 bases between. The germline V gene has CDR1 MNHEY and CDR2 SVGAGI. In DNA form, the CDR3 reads TGTGCCAGCAGTCCGGACCCCACGGTGAGCACTGAAGCTTTCTTT. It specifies CASSPDPTVSTEAFF.

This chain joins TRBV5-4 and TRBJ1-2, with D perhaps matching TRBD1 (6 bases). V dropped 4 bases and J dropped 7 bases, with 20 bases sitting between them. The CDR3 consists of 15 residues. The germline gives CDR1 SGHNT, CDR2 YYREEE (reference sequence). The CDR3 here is CASSPPPGAFSGYTF. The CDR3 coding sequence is TGTGCCAGCAGCCCCCCCCCGGGGGCGTTTAGTGGCTACACCTTC.

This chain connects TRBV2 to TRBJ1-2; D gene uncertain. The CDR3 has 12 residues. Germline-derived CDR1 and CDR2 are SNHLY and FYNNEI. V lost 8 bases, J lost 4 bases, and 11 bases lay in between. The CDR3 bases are TGTGCCAGCGGCCGCCTTGTCTATGGCTACACCTTC. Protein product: CASGRLVYGYTF.

The CDR3 here is CASSYDGDYGYTF. The CDR3 DNA is TGTGCCAGCAGTTACGACGGGGATTATGGCTACACCTTC. V gene TRBV6-2 or TRBV6-3 combines with J gene TRBJ1-2; D not resolved. The CDR3 covers 13 residues. V was trimmed by 2 bases and J by 5 bases, leaving 9 bases between them. Germline CDR1 reads MNHEY; CDR2 reads SVGEGT.

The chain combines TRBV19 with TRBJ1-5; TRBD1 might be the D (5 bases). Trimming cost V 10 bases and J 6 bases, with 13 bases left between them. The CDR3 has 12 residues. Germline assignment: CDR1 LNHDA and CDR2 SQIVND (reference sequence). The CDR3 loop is CAIGTLSQPQHF. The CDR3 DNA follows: TGTGCCATCGGGACTCTCTCTCAGCCCCAGCATTTT.

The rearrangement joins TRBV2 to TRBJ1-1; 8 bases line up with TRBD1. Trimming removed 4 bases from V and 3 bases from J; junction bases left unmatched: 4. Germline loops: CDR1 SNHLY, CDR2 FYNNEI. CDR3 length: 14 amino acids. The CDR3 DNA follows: TGTGCCAGCAGTGCGACAGGGGCGGACACTGAAGCTTTCTTT. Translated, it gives CASSATGADTEAFF.

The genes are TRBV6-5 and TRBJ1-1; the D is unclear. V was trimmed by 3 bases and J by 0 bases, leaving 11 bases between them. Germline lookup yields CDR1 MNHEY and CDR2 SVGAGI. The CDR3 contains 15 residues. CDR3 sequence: CASSYGGSMNTEAFF. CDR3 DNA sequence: TGTGCCAGCAGTTATGGAGGGTCGATGAACACTGAAGCTTTCTTT.

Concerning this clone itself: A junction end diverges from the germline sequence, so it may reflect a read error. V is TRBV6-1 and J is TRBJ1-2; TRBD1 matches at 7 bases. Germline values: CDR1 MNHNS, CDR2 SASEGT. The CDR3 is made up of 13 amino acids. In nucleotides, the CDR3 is TGTGCCAGCAGTAAAGCAGGGGGGTATGGCTACACCTTC. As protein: CASSKAGGYGYTF.

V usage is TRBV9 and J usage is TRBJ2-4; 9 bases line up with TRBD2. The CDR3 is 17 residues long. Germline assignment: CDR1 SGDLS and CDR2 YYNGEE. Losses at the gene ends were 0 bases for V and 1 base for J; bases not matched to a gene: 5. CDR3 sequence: CASSVGRGGSAKNIQYF. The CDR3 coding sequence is TGTGCCAGCAGCGTAGGGCGGGGGGGCTCGGCCAAAAACATTCAGTACTTC. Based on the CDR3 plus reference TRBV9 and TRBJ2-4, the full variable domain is DSGVTQTPKHLITATGQRVTLRCSPRSGDLSVYWYQQSLDQGLQFLIQYYNGEERAKGNILERFSAQQFPDLHSELNLSSLELGDSALYFCASSVGRGGSAKNIQYFGAGTRLSVL.